What follows are 18 T cell receptor beta chains derived from one specimen sequenced in a study of resident and recirculating memory T cells in vitiligo. Data came from immunoSEQ multiplex PCR; TCRdb stores just in-frame clones and leaves some out. Here the sample spans 75,000 to 85,000 clones, about 90% being singletons. Material: blood. The receptor source for this set is a male donor with vitiligo.

V usage is TRBV7-2 and J usage is TRBJ2-1; a weak D match, TRBD1 (5 bases). V gave up 3 bases and J gave up 8 bases, with 14 bases separating them. Per germline, CDR1 SGHTA and CDR2 FQGNSA. This CDR3 is 14 amino acids long. DNA for the CDR3: TGTGCCAGCAGCTTCATGGGGCCCCTGGATGAGCAGTTCTTC. Translated, it gives CASSFMGPLDEQFF.

V and J are TRBV5-6 and TRBJ1-1; 7 nucleotides align to TRBD1. This CDR3 comprises 14 residues. The V segment lost 0 bases and the J segment 5 bases; nucleotides outside the gene matches: 4. Germline CDR1 SGHDT, CDR2 YYEEEE. The CDR3 coding sequence is TGTGCCAGCAGCTTGGTAGTCAGGGGGACTGAAGCTTTCTTT. This gives the protein CASSLVVRGTEAFF. Full variable domain (missing parts from reference TRBV5-6 and TRBJ1-1): DAGVTQSPTHLIKTRGQQVTLRCSPKSGHDTVSWYQQALGQGPQFIFQYYEEEERQRGNFPDRFSGHQFPNYSSELNVNALLLGDSALYLCASSLVVRGTEAFFGQGTRLTVV.

The chain combines TRBV9 with TRBJ1-2; D is unresolved. Trimming shortened V by 0 bases and J by 7 bases, and 19 bases separated the two germline ends. CDR1 and CDR2 from the germline V gene are SGDLS and YYNGEE. CDR3 length: 16 residues. The CDR3 bases are TGTGCCAGCAGCGTAGTCCCGTGGACCCGGGATAGTGGCTACACCTTC. This translates into CASSVVPWTRDSGYTF.

The gene calls are TRBV2 and TRBJ2-7, with 8 nucleotides matching TRBD1. V lost 6 bases to trimming and J lost 0 bases; unmatched junction nucleotides: 4. The length of the CDR3 is 14 residues. Germline V gene data show CDR1 as SNHLY and CDR2 as FYNNEI. The CDR3 DNA reads as TGTGCCAGCAGACCGGACAGGGTCTCCTACGAGCAGTACTTC. Residues: CASRPDRVSYEQYF.

The CDR3 loop is CASSIVGRGQPQHF. The DNA for the CDR3 is TGTGCCAGTAGTATCGTGGGGCGCGGTCAGCCCCAGCATTTT. This sequence joins TRBV19 and TRBJ1-5, with D tentatively TRBD1 (5 bases). The germline V gene has CDR1 LNHDA and CDR2 SQIVND (reference sequence). The V end lost 3 bases, the J end lost 6 bases, and 12 bases lay between the germline ends. CDR3 size: 14 residues. Complete variable domain (other parts from reference TRBV19 and TRBJ1-5): DGGITQSPKYLFRKEGQNVTLSCEQNLNHDAMYWYRQDPGQGLRLIYYSQIVNDFQKGDIAEGYSVSREKKESFPLTVTSAQKNPTAFYLCASSIVGRGQPQHFGDGTRLSIL.

The chain is built from TRBV5-1 and TRBJ2-2; 11 positions match TRBD2. CDR3 size: 16 residues. CDR1 and CDR2 (germline): SGHRS, YFSETQ. The junction had 5 bases not matched to a gene; V was cut back by 4 bases and J by 3 bases. CDR3: CASSPLAGVDTGELFF. CDR3 sequence (DNA): TGCGCCAGCAGCCCACTAGCGGGAGTCGACACCGGGGAGCTGTTTTTT.

This clone was seen more than once but under ten times. V and J are TRBV9 and TRBJ1-1; perhaps TRBD1 as D (5 bases). Germline CDR1 is SGDLS and CDR2 is YYNGEE. The length of the CDR3 is 13 residues. V lost 3 bases, J lost 2 bases, and 8 bases lay in between. The CDR3 loop reads CASSEQANTEAFF. DNA of the CDR3: TGTGCCAGCAGCGAACAGGCCAACACTGAAGCTTTCTTT.

V is TRBV29-1 and J is TRBJ2-1; TRBD1 might be the D (5 bases). The CDR3 loop spans 10 amino acids. Germline CDR1 SQVTM, CDR2 ANQGSEA. V shed 7 bases and J shed 9 bases, with 10 bases lying between them. The chain's CDR3 is CSALGAEQFF. As DNA, the CDR3 is TGCAGCGCCCTTGGGGCTGAGCAGTTCTTC.

The chain has TRBV6-1 and TRBJ2-1; tentative D call: TRBD2 (6 bases). Trimming shortened V by 1 base and J by 8 bases, and 9 bases separated the two germline ends. This CDR3 is built from 13 residues. The V gene's germline CDR1 is MNHNS and CDR2 SASEGT. The CDR3 loop is CASSEVGEDEQFF. The CDR3, as DNA: TGTGCCAGCAGTGAAGTTGGGGAGGATGAGCAGTTCTTC.

The CDR3 protein is CSVPGGERAFGIAFF. Written as DNA, the CDR3 is TGCAGCGTCCCAGGAGGTGAAAGGGCGTTCGGGATAGCTTTCTTT. The chain links TRBV29-1 to TRBJ1-1; unclear D gene. CDR1 and CDR2 (germline): SQVTM, ANQGSEA. Between the trimmed V and J ends, which lost 6 bases and 10 bases, there was a span of 27 bases. This CDR3 is 15 amino acids long. The variable domain in full, with the rest retrieved from reference TRBV29-1 and TRBJ1-1, is SAVISQKPSRDICQRGTSLTIQCQVDSQVTMMFWYRQQPGQSLTLIATANQGSEATYESGFVIDKFPISRPNLTFSTLTVSNMSPEDSSIYLCSVPGGERAFGIAFFGQGTRLTVV.

The J gene is TRBJ1-1, the V gene TRBV7-3; no clear D gene. The ends were cut back, 1 base at V and 0 bases at J, with 9 bases in the middle. The CDR3 contains 15 residues. Per the germline V gene, CDR1 is SGHTA and CDR2 is FQGTGA. In DNA form, the CDR3 reads TGTGCCAGCAGCTTAAAGGCAGGTATGAACACTGAAGCTTTCTTT. This sequence encodes CASSLKAGMNTEAFF.

The chain employs TRBV10-3 and TRBJ2-7; tentative D call: TRBD2 (8 bases). V was trimmed by 3 bases and J by 2 bases, leaving 17 bases between them. Germline CDR1 ENHRY, CDR2 SYGVKD. CDR3 length: 16 residues. This chain's CDR3 is CAISEGGGRRTYEQYF. CDR3 DNA: TGTGCCATCAGTGAAGGGGGCGGGAGGCGGACCTACGAGCAGTACTTC.

The chain combines TRBV28 with TRBJ1-2, with 10 bases lining up with TRBD1. CDR1 and CDR2 from the germline V gene are MDHEN and SYDVKM. With 0 bases clipped from V and 1 base from J, the junction kept 11 bases outside the gene matches. This CDR3 region has 19 residues. The CDR3 nucleotides are TGTGCCAGCAGTTTATGGACGGGTGTGGGGACAGGGGATAACTATGGCTACACCTTC. The encoded protein is CASSLWTGVGTGDNYGYTF.

The chain joins TRBV5-1 to TRBJ1-4, with D tentatively TRBD1 (6 bases). Per the germline V gene, CDR1 is SGHRS and CDR2 is YFSETQ. V was trimmed by 2 bases and J by 6 bases, leaving 17 bases between them. The CDR3 contains 16 residues. CDR3 DNA sequence: TGCGCCAGCAGCTTTGGGGACGGGGGGGCGTATGAAAAACTGTTTTTT. Translating gives CASSFGDGGAYEKLFF. Looking up the rest from reference TRBV5-1 and TRBJ1-4 gives the full variable domain: KAGVTQTPRYLIKTRGQQVTLSCSPISGHRSVSWYQQTPGQGLQFLFEYFSETQRNKGNFPGRFSGRQFSNSRSEMNVSTLELGDSALYLCASSFGDGGAYEKLFFGSGTQLSVL.

The V call is TRBV5-1, the J call TRBJ1-2; D unclear. CDR3 size: 12 residues. Germline CDR1 is SGHRS and CDR2 is YFSETQ. Trimming left V 7 bases short and J 2 bases short, with 9 bases between. CDR3 DNA: TGCGCCAGCGCACAGATGAACTATGGCTACACCTTC. This encodes CASAQMNYGYTF. The whole variable domain, filled in from reference TRBV5-1 and TRBJ1-2, reads KAGVTQTPRYLIKTRGQQVTLSCSPISGHRSVSWYQQTPGQGLQFLFEYFSETQRNKGNFPGRFSGRQFSNSRSEMNVSTLELGDSALYLCASAQMNYGYTFGSGTRLTVV.

The genes are TRBV6-5 and TRBJ1-5; possible D gene TRBD1, 6 bases. The germline gives CDR1 MNHEY, CDR2 SVGAGI. Trimming shortened V by 6 bases and J by 3 bases, and 12 bases separated the two germline ends. The CDR3 totals 14 residues. The CDR3 DNA follows: TGTGCCAGCAGCGTGGGACACACCAATCAGCCCCAGCATTTT. Protein sequence: CASSVGHTNQPQHF.

The V gene is TRBV28, the J gene TRBJ2-7; 12 nucleotides match TRBD1. CDR3 length: 17 amino acids. The germline gives CDR1 MDHEN, CDR2 SYDVKM. The V segment lost 4 bases and the J segment 5 bases; nucleotides outside the gene matches: 12. CDR3: CASSSPGTGGFWNEQYF. The CDR3 DNA sequence: TGTGCCAGCAGTTCCCCCGGGACAGGGGGCTTCTGGAACGAGCAGTACTTC.

This clone showed up just once. The chain has TRBV7-9 and TRBJ2-3, with TRBD2 identical over 8 bases. With 4 bases clipped from V and 5 bases from J, the junction kept 2 bases outside the gene matches. The CDR3 extends over 13 amino acids. Germline CDR1 and CDR2: SEHNR and FQNEAQ (reference sequence). CDR3 residues: CASSSGTRDTQYF. The CDR3, as DNA: TGTGCCAGCAGCTCGGGGACTAGAGATACGCAGTATTTT.